The rows below give T cell receptor beta chains drawn from one sample of a study of T cell clonotyping in hematopoietic cell transplantation. TCRdb's copy holds only in-frame clones and misses some; the assay was immunoSEQ multiplex PCR. The repertoire holds 10,000 to 11,000 clones, with about 89% as singletons. The source material was PBMCs, sampled 180 days after allogeneic stem cell transplant. These receptor sequences come from a male patient between 60 and 69 years old who had an allogeneic stem cell transplant from an unrelated donor, so the T cells may come from the graft donor. Some clones in this sample may be carry-over from other donors' samples. Each CDR3 is given with its conserved first and last residue. The order of the fields is J gene, V gene, D gene, clone size, CDR3 protein, CDR3 DNA. A D gene is named only where the DNA matches it firmly. The size field is filled for only some rows; it gives once, few, many or a size class.

TRBJ1-2 TRBV30 NA once CAWSRQSNYGYTF TGTGCCTGGAGTCGACAATCTAACTATGGCTACACCTTC
TRBJ2-7 TRBV6-1 TRBD1 few CASSDGTGVGEQYF TGTGCCAGCAGTGACGGGACAGGGGTGGGCGAGCAGTACTTC
TRBJ1-1 TRBV4-1 NA NA CASSQEWGGHLIAFF TGCGCCAGCAGCCAAGAGTGGGGGGGGCACCTGATAGCTTTCTTT
TRBJ2-7 TRBV5-1 TRBD2 NA CASSFLLAGGYEQYF TGCGCCAGCAGCTTCCTACTAGCGGGGGGGTACGAGCAGTACTTC
TRBJ2-7 TRBV7-2 TRBD1 NA CASSSPRPGGEQYF TGTGCCAGCAGCTCCCCCCGCCCAGGGGGCGAGCAGTACTTC
TRBJ1-1 TRBV11-1 NA once CASSSQDKSNTEAFF TGTGCCAGCAGCTCCCAGGACAAAAGCAACACTGAAGCTTTCTTT
TRBJ1-3 TRBV4-3 TRBD1 NA CASSQGTGFGNTIYF TGCGCCAGCAGCCAAGGGACAGGCTTCGGAAACACCATATATTTT
TRBJ2-5 TRBV5-6 NA once CASSSLGWGTETQYF TGTGCCAGCAGCTCATTAGGATGGGGTACAGAGACCCAGTACTTC
TRBJ2-5 TRBV5-4 NA NA CASSSRAGLQETQYF TGTGCCAGCAGCTCCCGGGCGGGGCTCCAAGAGACCCAGTACTTC
TRBJ1-2 TRBV25-1 TRBD1 NA CASKLQGYFDGYTF TGTGCCAGCAAACTACAGGGGTACTTTGATGGCTACACCTTC
TRBJ1-4 TRBV9 NA NA CASSTSGQTNEKLFF NA
TRBJ2-7 TRBV6-5 TRBD2 once CASRIIAGGGEQYF TGTGCCAGCAGGATTATAGCGGGGGGCGGCGAGCAGTACTTC
TRBJ2-7 TRBV11-2 TRBD1 once CASSLGDRDYEQYF TGTGCCAGCAGCTTAGGTGACAGGGATTACGAGCAGTACTTC
TRBJ1-1 TRBV19 TRBD1 NA CASDRGRAEAFF TGTGCCAGCGACAGGGGGAGAGCTGAAGCTTTCTTT
TRBJ2-7 TRBV23-1 NA NA CASSQIEPYEQYF TGCGCCAGCAGTCAAATTGAGCCTTACGAGCAGTACTTC
TRBJ2-1 TRBV7-9 NA NA CASSFQGAYNEQFF TGTGCCAGCAGCTTTCAGGGTGCCTACAATGAGCAGTTCTTC
TRBJ1-1 TRBV4-3 NA once CASSQGYGGKKSTEAFF TGCGCCAGCAGCCAAGGGTACGGGGGCAAGAAGAGCACTGAAGCTTTCTTT
TRBJ1-5 TRBV19 TRBD1 NA CASSIQQGANRNQPQHF TGTGCCAGTAGTATACAACAGGGGGCAAACCGCAATCAGCCCCAGCATTTT
TRBJ1-1 TRBV19 NA NA CASSMSSGRHVNTEAFF TGTGCCAGTAGTATGTCTTCGGGCAGGCACGTGAACACTGAAGCTTTCTTT
TRBJ2-3 TRBV9 NA NA CASSEGGHDTQYF TGTGCCAGCAGCGAGGGGGGGCATGATACGCAGTATTTT
TRBJ1-5 TRBV9 NA NA CASSFGPTNQPQHF TGTGCCAGCAGCTTCGGACCTACAAATCAGCCCCAGCATTTT
TRBJ2-7 TRBV4-2 TRBD2 NA CASSRGGASEQYF TGTGCCAGCTCGCGGGGAGGGGCGTCCGAGCAGTACTTC
TRBJ1-3 TRBV2 NA NA CASRGAGRNGNTIYF TGTGCCAGCAGAGGGGCGGGGAGAAATGGAAACACCATATATTTT
TRBJ1-5 TRBV12-5 NA NA CASGVGIGNQPQHF TGTGCTAGTGGTGTAGGAATAGGCAATCAGCCCCAGCATTTT
TRBJ1-1 TRBV5-6 NA NA CASSFRDTEAFF TGTGCCAGCAGCTTCCGGGACACTGAAGCTTTCTTT
TRBJ2-5 TRBV29-1 NA once CSVAFQQETQYF TGCAGCGTTGCATTCCAGCAAGAGACCCAGTACTTC
TRBJ2-3 TRBV7-2 NA NA CASSSPVLTDTQYF TGTGCCAGCAGCTCTCCCGTCCTTACAGATACGCAGTATTTT
TRBJ1-1 TRBV4-3 NA NA CASSLDRMNTEAFF TGCGCCAGCAGCCTGGATAGAATGAACACTGAAGCTTTCTTT
TRBJ2-7 TRBV6-6 NA NA CASSYLTGLSYEQYF TGTGCCAGCAGTTACTTAACAGGGCTCTCCTACGAGCAGTACTTC
TRBJ2-7 TRBV28 TRBD2 NA CASSLGLAGGYEQYF TGTGCCAGCAGTTTAGGCCTAGCGGGGGGATACGAGCAGTACTTC
TRBJ1-6 TRBV7-9 NA NA CASSLDTPLHF TGTGCCAGCAGCTTGGATACACCCCTCCACTTT
TRBJ2-4 TRBV7-9 NA NA CASSLGANIQYF TGTGCCAGCAGCCTAGGGGCGAACATTCAGTACTTC
TRBJ2-1 TRBV7-2 TRBD2 NA CASSPNPAGVYNEQFF TGTGCCAGCAGCCCGAACCCAGCGGGGGTCTACAATGAGCAGTTCTTC
TRBJ2-7 TRBV5-6 NA NA CASSLGQGRSYEQYF TGTGCCAGCAGCTTGGGTCAGGGGAGATCCTACGAGCAGTACTTC
TRBJ1-2 TRBV19 NA NA CASRWLNNYGYTF TGTGCCAGTCGATGGCTGAATAACTATGGCTACACCTTC
TRBJ2-7 TRBV5-1 NA NA CASSSAGPSYEQYF TGCGCCAGCAGCAGTGCGGGACCATCCTACGAGCAGTACTTC
TRBJ1-2 TRBV5-4 NA NA CASSFSGLGYTF TGTGCCAGCAGCTTCTCAGGGTTAGGCTACACCTTC
TRBJ2-5 TRBV7-2 TRBD2 few CASSPTSGPTGSQYF TGTGCCAGCAGCCCGACTAGCGGACCTACGGGCTCCCAGTACTTC
TRBJ1-6 TRBV28 NA NA CASSWGPVGPLHF TGTGCCAGCAGTTGGGGGCCCGTGGGACCCCTCCACTTT
TRBJ2-5 TRBV9 TRBD1 NA CASSVLGQGVETQYF TGTGCCAGCAGCGTCTTGGGACAGGGGGTAGAGACCCAGTACTTC
TRBJ2-3 TRBV9 TRBD1 NA CASSITGEDTQYF TGTGCCAGCAGCATAACAGGGGAGGATACGCAGTATTTT
TRBJ2-3 TRBV2 NA medium-sized CASTPLAHRTDTQYF TGTGCCAGCACCCCTCTGGCACACCGCACAGATACGCAGTATTTT
TRBJ1-6 TRBV7-2 NA NA CASSLVASPLHF TGTGCCAGCAGCTTAGTGGCTTCACCCCTCCACTTT
TRBJ2-7 TRBV27 NA NA CASRSNRAEQYF TGTGCCAGCAGGTCCAACAGGGCCGAGCAGTACTTC
TRBJ2-7 TRBV2 NA NA CASSRTAATETSYEQYF TGTGCCAGCAGTCGGACAGCAGCCACAGAGACCTCCTACGAGCAGTACTTC
TRBJ2-1 TRBV7-2 NA once CASRSGLDEQFF TGTGCCAGCAGATCGGGTTTGGATGAGCAGTTCTTC
TRBJ1-5 TRBV7-3 NA once CASSLSNGQPQHF TGTGCCAGCAGCTTATCGAACGGGCAGCCCCAGCATTTT
TRBJ1-2 TRBV19 NA once CARARGSGGYTF TGTGCCAGAGCGAGGGGCTCGGGAGGCTACACCTTC
TRBJ1-5 TRBV19 NA NA CASSSQINQPQHF TGTGCCAGTAGCAGTCAAATAAATCAGCCCCAGCATTTT
TRBJ2-3 TRBV7-2 NA NA CASSISRGTDTQYF TGTGCCAGCAGCATTTCCAGGGGCACAGATACGCAGTATTTT
TRBJ1-1 TRBV7-2 NA once CASSLPMNTEAFF TGTGCCAGCAGCTTACCGATGAACACTGAAGCTTTCTTT
TRBJ1-2 TRBV4-3 TRBD1 NA CASSQGDRPWAGYTF TGCGCCAGCAGCCAAGGGGACAGGCCATGGGCTGGCTACACCTTC
TRBJ1-1 TRBV6-5 NA NA CASTRTGLNTEAFF TGTGCCAGCACCCGAACAGGGTTGAACACTGAAGCTTTCTTT
TRBJ2-3 TRBV9 TRBD2 NA CASSVGLAEDTDTQYF TGTGCCAGCAGCGTAGGGCTAGCGGAGGATACAGATACGCAGTATTTT
TRBJ2-2 TRBV2 NA NA CASSEGTTNTGELFF TGTGCCAGCAGTGAAGGGACTACCAACACCGGGGAGCTGTTTTTT
TRBJ1-2 TRBV6-6 NA NA CASSQGSYTRLVGYTF TGTGCCAGCAGTCAGGGGTCCTACACTCGACTGGTCGGCTACACCTTC
TRBJ2-3 TRBV2 NA NA CASSEYTGSGSDTQYF TGTGCCAGCAGTGAATACACGGGAAGCGGCTCAGATACGCAGTATTTT
TRBJ1-2 TRBV5-1 NA NA CASRGGDYGYTF TGCGCCAGCAGGGGCGGGGACTATGGCTACACCTTC
TRBJ1-2 TRBV7-9 TRBD1 NA CASSLGTDRVAGYTF TGTGCCAGCAGCTTAGGAACCGACAGGGTCGCTGGCTACACCTTC
TRBJ2-1 TRBV6-5 TRBD1 NA CATTDRGFNNEQFF TGTGCCACCACCGACAGGGGATTTAACAATGAGCAGTTCTTC